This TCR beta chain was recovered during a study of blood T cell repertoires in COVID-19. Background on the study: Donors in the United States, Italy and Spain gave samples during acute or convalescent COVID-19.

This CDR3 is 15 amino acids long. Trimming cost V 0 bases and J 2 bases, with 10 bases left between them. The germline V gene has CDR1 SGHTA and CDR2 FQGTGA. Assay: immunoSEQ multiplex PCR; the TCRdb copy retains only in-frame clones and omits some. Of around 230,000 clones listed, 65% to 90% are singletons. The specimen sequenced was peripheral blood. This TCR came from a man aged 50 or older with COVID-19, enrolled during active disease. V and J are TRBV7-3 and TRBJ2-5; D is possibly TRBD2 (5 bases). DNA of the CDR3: TGTGCCAGCAGCTTAACCGGGATTTTACAAGAGACCCAGTACTTC. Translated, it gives CASSLTGILQETQYF.